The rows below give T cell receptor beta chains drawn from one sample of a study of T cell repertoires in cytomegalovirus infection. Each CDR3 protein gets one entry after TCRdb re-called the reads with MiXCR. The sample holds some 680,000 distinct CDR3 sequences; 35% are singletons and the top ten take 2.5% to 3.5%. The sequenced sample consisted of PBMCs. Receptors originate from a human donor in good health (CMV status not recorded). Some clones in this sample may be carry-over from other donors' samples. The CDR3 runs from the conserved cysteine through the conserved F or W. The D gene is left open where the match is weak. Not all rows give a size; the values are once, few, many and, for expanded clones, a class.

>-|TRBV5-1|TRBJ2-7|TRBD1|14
CASSWTGDHYEQYF
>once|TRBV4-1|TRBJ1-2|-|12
CASSQHGNGYTF
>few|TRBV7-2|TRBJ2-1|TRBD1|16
CASSRSGTGVSNEQFF
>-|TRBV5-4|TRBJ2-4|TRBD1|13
CASSLGQNNIQYF
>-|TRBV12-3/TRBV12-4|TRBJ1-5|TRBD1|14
CASSFQGGNQPQHF
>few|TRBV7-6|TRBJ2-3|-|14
CASSLVQSTDTQYF
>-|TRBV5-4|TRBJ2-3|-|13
CASSQTSTDTQYF
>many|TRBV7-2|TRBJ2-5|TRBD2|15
CASSLWTSWGETQYF
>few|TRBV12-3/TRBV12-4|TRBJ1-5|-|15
CASSFRRNSNQPQHF
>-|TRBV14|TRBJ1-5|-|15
CASSQGGGRGAPQHF
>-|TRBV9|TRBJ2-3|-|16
CASSRTRSWGTDTQYF
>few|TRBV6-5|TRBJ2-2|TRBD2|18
CASSYGTSGSSNTGELFF
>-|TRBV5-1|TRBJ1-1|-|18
CASSYRDAGSVSNTEAFF
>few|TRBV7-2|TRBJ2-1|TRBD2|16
CASSLYASGSSDEQFF
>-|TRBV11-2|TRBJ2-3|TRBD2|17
CASSPGLAGASTDTQYF
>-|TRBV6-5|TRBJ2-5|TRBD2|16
CASSYLTSGRKETQYF
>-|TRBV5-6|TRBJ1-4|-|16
CASSFLPGAGDEKLFF
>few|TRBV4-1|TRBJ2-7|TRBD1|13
CASSQGDRDEQYF
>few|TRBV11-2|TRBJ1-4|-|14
CASSLEPGYEKLFF
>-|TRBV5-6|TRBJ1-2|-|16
CASSLRKGNSNYGYTF
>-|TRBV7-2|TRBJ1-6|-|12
CASTVSNSPLHF
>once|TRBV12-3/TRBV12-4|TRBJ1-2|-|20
CASSLLLTPSGTTYNYGYTF
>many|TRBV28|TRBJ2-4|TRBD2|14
CASMAGGAKNIQYF
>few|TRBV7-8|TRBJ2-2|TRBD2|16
CASSSSGTSGTGELFF
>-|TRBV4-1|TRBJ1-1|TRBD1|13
CVSSRDRVTEALF
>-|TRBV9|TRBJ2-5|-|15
CASSVDGGRVETQYF
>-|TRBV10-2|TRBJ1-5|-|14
CASSEYKSNQPQHF
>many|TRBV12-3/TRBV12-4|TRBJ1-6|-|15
CASSLQRASNSPLHF
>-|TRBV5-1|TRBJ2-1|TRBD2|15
CASTVVAGGGAEQFF
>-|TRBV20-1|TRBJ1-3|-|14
CSASGGIGGNTIYF
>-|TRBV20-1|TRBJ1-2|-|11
CSARSVTGYTF
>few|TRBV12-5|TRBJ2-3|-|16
CASGLGLTRSTDTQYF
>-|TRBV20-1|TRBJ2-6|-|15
CSARETPLGANVLTF
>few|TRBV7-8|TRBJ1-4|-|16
CASSSAGRRDREKLFF
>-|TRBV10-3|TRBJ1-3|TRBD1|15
CAISTGAVSGNTIYF
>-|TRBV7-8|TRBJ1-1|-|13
CASSRDPNTEAFF
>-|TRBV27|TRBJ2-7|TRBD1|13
CASSFPGQGGQYF
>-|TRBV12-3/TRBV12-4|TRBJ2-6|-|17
CASRRGRGSSGANVLTF
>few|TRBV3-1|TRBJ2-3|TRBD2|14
CASSHGGAADTQYF
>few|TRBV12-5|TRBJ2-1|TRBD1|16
CASGLGQGGRVNEQFF
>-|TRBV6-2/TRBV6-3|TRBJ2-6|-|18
CASSYTMRPRSGANVLTF